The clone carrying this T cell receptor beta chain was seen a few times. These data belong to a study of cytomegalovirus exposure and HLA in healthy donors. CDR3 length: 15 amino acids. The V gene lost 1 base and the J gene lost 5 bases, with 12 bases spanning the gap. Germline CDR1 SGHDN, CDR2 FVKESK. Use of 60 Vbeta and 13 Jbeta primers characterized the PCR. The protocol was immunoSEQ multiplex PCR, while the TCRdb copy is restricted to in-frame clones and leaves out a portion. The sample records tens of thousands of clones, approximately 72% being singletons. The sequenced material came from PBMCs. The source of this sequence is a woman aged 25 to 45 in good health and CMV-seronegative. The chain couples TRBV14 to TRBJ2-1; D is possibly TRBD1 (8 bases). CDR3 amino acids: CASSQVQGGNNEQFF. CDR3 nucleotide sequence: TGTGCCAGCAGCCAAGTACAGGGGGGGAACAATGAGCAGTTCTTC.